A single T cell receptor (beta chain) is shown here with its context. Using immunoSEQ multiplex PCR, the repertoire was profiled, and TCRdb retains in-frame clones only, with some absent. The sample lists tens of thousands of clones, 90% to 95% occurring once. This specimen belongs to a study of control samples from healthy donors and cancer patients. Trimming removed 6 bases from V and 6 bases from J, with 13 bases in between. The CDR3 extends over 13 amino acids. CDR1 and CDR2 (germline): MNHEY, SMNVEV (reference sequence). This TCR derives from a woman aged 25 to 45 in good health. Sequencing was carried out using blood. The chain combines TRBV27 with TRBJ2-3; no reliable D call. This CDR3 is CASSLLIGDTQYF. The CDR3 region has the DNA TGTGCCAGCAGCCTCCTGATTGGGGATACGCAGTATTTT.